This TCR beta chain is from a study of CD8 T cells in Susac syndrome. CDR1 is SQVTM and CDR2 is ANQGSEA in the germline V gene. This CDR3 spans 13 amino acids. Trimming took 6 bases from V and 4 from J, leaving 12 bases between them. While CD8+ and CD4+ T cells were isolated negatively, TEMRA cells were enriched by FACS. Random hexamers primed reverse transcription of 0.5 to 1 ug RNA. TCR beta CDR3 was amplified by immunoSEQ multiplex PCR. This amplification extended across 54 Vbeta and 13 Jbeta segments. TCRdb re-called the immunoSEQ multiplex PCR reads through MiXCR, storing one row per CDR3 protein. The table shows about 300,000 distinct CDR3 sequences, with about 88% occurring only once.

The source material was CD8+ T cells from PBMCs. V is TRBV29-1 and J is TRBJ2-2, with D possibly matching TRBD2 (7 bases). The sequence came from a human donor with multiple sclerosis. Written as DNA, the CDR3 is TGCAGCGTAAACGGGGGGCGCACCGGGGAGCTGTTTTTT. Protein sequence: CSVNGGRTGELFF.